The clone carrying this T cell receptor (beta chain) occurred once. Its matching antigen is unknown. These data originate in a study of shared clonotypes between healthy human individuals. Overall study findings and caveats: In the sorted subsets, rarefaction showed sequencing was incomplete despite large depth.

The length of the CDR3 is 12 residues. Trimming removed 4 bases from V and 5 bases from J, with 5 bases in between. Germline V gene lookup returns CDR1 WNHNN and CDR2 SYGVQD (reference sequence). Terminally differentiated effector memory CD45RA+ cells were excluded from the naive CD8 cells, which were CD45RO-negative and positively selected for CCR7. Repertoires were generated with immunoSEQ multiplex PCR, while TCRdb's copy carries only in-frame clones and drops some. Of roughly 550,000 clones detected, 95% to 96% appear once; the ten largest clones hold about 0.11%. V usage is TRBV10-1 and J usage is TRBJ2-2; no clear D. Sequencing was done on a sample of naive CD8+ T cells sorted from blood. This sequence originates from a woman in her thirties in good health. The CDR3 DNA follows: TGCGCCAGCAGTGTGGGGACCGGGGAGCTGTTTTTT. Residues: CASSVGTGELFF.